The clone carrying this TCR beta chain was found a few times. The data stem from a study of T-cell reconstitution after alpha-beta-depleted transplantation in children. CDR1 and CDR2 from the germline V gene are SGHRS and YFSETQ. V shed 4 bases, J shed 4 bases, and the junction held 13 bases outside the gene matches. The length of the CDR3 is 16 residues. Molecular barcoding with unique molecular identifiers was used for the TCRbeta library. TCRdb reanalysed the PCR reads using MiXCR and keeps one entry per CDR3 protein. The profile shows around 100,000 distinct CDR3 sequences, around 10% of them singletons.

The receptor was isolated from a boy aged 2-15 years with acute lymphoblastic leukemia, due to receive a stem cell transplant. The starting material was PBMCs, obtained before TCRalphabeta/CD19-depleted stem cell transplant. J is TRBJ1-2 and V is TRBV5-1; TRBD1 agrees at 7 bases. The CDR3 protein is CASSPGGDSRGYGYTF. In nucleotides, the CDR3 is TGCGCCAGCAGCCCTGGGGGGGACAGCAGAGGCTATGGCTACACCTTC.